This entry features one T cell receptor beta chain sequence. The data stem from a study of T cell repertoires in cytomegalovirus infection. TCRdb fed the reads into MiXCR, producing one record per CDR3 protein. The table has about 190,000 distinct CDR3 sequences, 28% seen once; the top ten hold about 31%. This CDR3 contains 16 residues. The V gene end was trimmed by 4 bases and the J gene end by 5 bases; junction bases not matched to a gene: 5. Germline CDR1 MRHNA, CDR2 SNTAGT. The origin of this receptor is a human donor in good health (CMV status not recorded). Some clones in this sample may be carry-over from other donors' samples. The sample consisted of PBMCs. This sequence joins TRBV6-4 and TRBJ2-3, with TRBD2 matching over 14 bases. CDR3 in DNA: TGTGCCAGCAGTGCCACCGGGACTAGCGGGGGAGATACGCAGTATTTT. It encodes CASSATGTSGGDTQYF.